The clone carrying this TCR beta chain was seen a few times. Its antigen is undetermined. Via MiXCR, TCRdb re-called the reads, giving one row per CDR3 protein. The sample contains about 12,000 distinct CDR3 sequences, under 30% of which appear only once. This sample stems from a study of liver allograft versus peripheral blood T cells. Study details: In transplanted livers, T cell receptor repertoires were compared with those found in the recipients' peripheral blood.

Study-level findings and limits: Reportedly, the T cell receptor repertoires inside liver allografts were not the same as those in peripheral blood.

The CDR3 spans 14 residues. Trimming cost V 5 bases and J 6 bases, with 16 bases left between them. Germline-derived CDR1 and CDR2 are LNHNV and YYDKDF (reference sequence). The rearrangement uses TRBV15 and TRBJ1-2; D gene uncertain. The source is a human patient who had a liver transplant. The graft donor may have given rise to some T cells. This CDR3 is CATSAEVPLNGYTF. The CDR3 DNA reads TGTGCCACCAGCGCGGAAGTACCGCTAAATGGCTACACCTTC.